A selection of T cell receptor beta chains follows, all from one sample in a study of human T cells and chemical hapten exposure. A single record per CDR3 protein comes from TCRdb applying MiXCR to the RACE reads. This table holds around 120,000 distinct CDR3 sequences, around an eighth found once. This specimen consisted of whole blood, obtained in connection with sensitization to the hapten diphenylcyclopropenone (DPC). The receptors were sampled from a woman between 18 and 30 years old with alopecia areata. Some clones in this sample may be carry-over from other donors' samples. Both conserved end residues are part of each CDR3. Each record gives: D gene, V gene, J gene, clone size, CDR3 DNA, CDR3 protein. The D gene is left open where the match is weak. Where a row states a size, it is once, few, many or the class of an expanded clone; other rows omit it.

TRBD2	TRBV9	TRBJ2-5	few	TGTGCCAGCAGCGCCCAGGGAGGGGTTGGAGAGACCCAGTACTTC	CASSAQGGVGETQYF
-	TRBV29-1	TRBJ2-7	few	TGCAGCGCTCAAAGAATCTGTACCTACGAGCAGTACTTC	CSAQRICTYEQYF
-	TRBV11-2	TRBJ1-2	many	TGTGCCAGCAGCTTCGGCAACTTAGGCGGCTACACCTTC	CASSFGNLGGYTF
-	TRBV4-2	TRBJ2-5	few	TGTGCCAGCAGCCAAGATGGGGGGCGAGGCGGGGAGACCCAGTACTTC	CASSQDGGRGGETQYF
-	TRBV11-3	TRBJ1-3	many	TGTGCCAGCAGCTTAACAGGGACATCTGGAAACACCATATATTTT	CASSLTGTSGNTIYF
-	TRBV12-3/TRBV12-4	TRBJ1-1	many	TGTGCCAGCAGCCCGGACAGTAACACTGAAGCTTTCTTT	CASSPDSNTEAFF
TRBD2	TRBV6-1	TRBJ2-3	many	TGTGCCAGCAGAATTAGCGGGGGGGCCGGGGATACGCAGTATTTT	CASRISGGAGDTQYF
-	TRBV20-1	TRBJ1-1	-	TGCAGTGCTCATTCATCAGGGGCGCATACTGAAGCTTTCTTT	CSAHSSGAHTEAFF
-	TRBV27	TRBJ1-2	-	TGTGCCAGCAGTCCAAGAGGGGGTGCTAACTATGGCTACACCTTC	CASSPRGGANYGYTF
TRBD2	TRBV13	TRBJ2-3	few	TGTGCCAGCAGCTTACCTAGCGGGTTCCAGGCGGATACGCAGTATTTT	CASSLPSGFQADTQYF
-	TRBV6-5	TRBJ1-6	once	TGTGCCAGCAGTTACCCCGGCGATTCACCCCTCCACTTT	CASSYPGDSPLHF
TRBD1	TRBV20-1	TRBJ2-3	few	TGCAGTGCGGGGGACAGGGATTCCACAGATACGCAGTATTTT	CSAGDRDSTDTQYF
TRBD1	TRBV6-6	TRBJ1-2	many	TGTGCCAGCAGGGAAACCGGGACAGGCTATGGCTACACCTTC	CASRETGTGYGYTF
TRBD1	TRBV7-2	TRBJ1-1	many	TGTGCCAGCAGCTTAGTTATCGGGACAGGGGGTGAAGCTTTCTTT	CASSLVIGTGGEAFF
-	TRBV18	TRBJ1-1	few	TGTGCCAGCTCGTCTCCTTCTGAAGCTTTCTTT	CASSSPSEAFF
-	TRBV4-1	TRBJ2-1	few	TGCGCCAGCAGCCAAGTTGTGGGCCCCAATGAGCAGTTCTTC	CASSQVVGPNEQFF
-	TRBV12-3/TRBV12-4	TRBJ1-1	many	TGTGCCAGCAGAATAATGAACACTGAAGCTTTCTTT	CASRIMNTEAFF
-	TRBV5-6	TRBJ1-1	-	TGTGCCAGCAGCTTCGGGGCTTCCCGCATGAACACTGAAGCTTTCTTT	CASSFGASRMNTEAFF
-	TRBV28	TRBJ1-3	many	TGTGCCAGCAGTTTAAGAGGGGACGGAAACACCATATATTTT	CASSLRGDGNTIYF
-	TRBV4-3	TRBJ2-7	-	TGCGCCAGCAGCCAAGAATTTCTATCACCAACCTACGAGCAGTACTTC	CASSQEFLSPTYEQYF
TRBD2	TRBV5-4	TRBJ2-1	-	TGTGCCAGCAGCCACACTTCTCTAGCGGGGGCCTCCTACAATGAGCAGTTCTTC	CASSHTSLAGASYNEQFF
TRBD1	TRBV19	TRBJ1-2	few	TGTGCCAGCCTACCGGACAGGAGCCCAGCTAACTATGGCTACACCTTC	CASLPDRSPANYGYTF
-	TRBV19	TRBJ2-1	few	TGTGCCAGTAATGTTAGGCCCCACAATGAGCAGTTCTTC	CASNVRPHNEQFF
-	TRBV7-2	TRBJ2-3	many	TGTGCCAGCAGCTTAGACTGGGGGGGCTCCCCAGATACGCAGTATTTT	CASSLDWGGSPDTQYF
-	TRBV7-6	TRBJ2-7	many	TGTGCCAGCAGCCCCCGACAGAGAACCTACGAGCAGTACTTC	CASSPRQRTYEQYF
-	TRBV18	TRBJ1-1	-	TGTGCCAGCTCCCTCCGTGGAGCGAACACTGAAGCTTTCTTT	CASSLRGANTEAFF
TRBD1	TRBV6-2/TRBV6-3	TRBJ2-1	-	TGTGCCAGCAGTCGACAGGGTAGCAACAATGAGCAGTTCTTC	CASSRQGSNNEQFF
TRBD2	TRBV7-2	TRBJ2-3	-	TGTGCCAGCAGCATAAGACTAGCGGGGGGGCTCACCCTATACACAGATACGCAGTATTTT	CASSIRLAGGLTLYTDTQYF
-	TRBV7-9	TRBJ1-5	-	TGTGCCAGCAGCTACTCCCATCAGCCCCAGCATTTT	CASSYSHQPQHF
-	TRBV28	TRBJ2-1	-	-	CASSFKVGQGTF
-	TRBV20-1	TRBJ2-7	many	TGCAGTGCTAGACGGGACTACGAGCAGTACTTC	CSARRDYEQYF
-	TRBV18	TRBJ2-3	few	TGTGCCAGCTCCCTCGCAGGGGCCTTCACAGATACGCAGTATTTT	CASSLAGAFTDTQYF
TRBD1	TRBV25-1	TRBJ1-1	many	TGTGCCAGCAGTGAGGGAACAGGGGGCCTCACTGAAGCTTTCTTT	CASSEGTGGLTEAFF
-	TRBV20-1	TRBJ2-1	-	TGCAGTCCCCTAGAGAACTCCTACAATGAGCAGTTCTTC	CSPLENSYNEQFF
TRBD2	TRBV20-1	TRBJ2-5	many	TGCAGTGCTAGAGGCCCACTAGCGGGGGGACGGGAGACCCAGTACTTC	CSARGPLAGGRETQYF
-	TRBV25-1	TRBJ2-5	few	TGTGCCAGCAGTGAGAAAACAGCTTCGGCTGGCCAGTACTTC	CASSEKTASAGQYF
TRBD1	TRBV6-2/TRBV6-3	TRBJ2-7	few	TGTGCCAGCATTCGACAGGGCAACTCCTACGAGCAGTACTTC	CASIRQGNSYEQYF
TRBD1	TRBV12-3/TRBV12-4	TRBJ1-6	many	TGTGCCAGCAGCTTCAGGGGGGGAAATAATTCACCCCTCCACTTT	CASSFRGGNNSPLHF
-	TRBV7-9	TRBJ2-3	few	TGTGCCAGCAGCTTAACGGTGGGAATAGTGGCAGATACGCAGTATTTT	CASSLTVGIVADTQYF
-	TRBV12-5	TRBJ2-2	many	TGTGCTAGTGGTAGTTCATGGGTCCAACAACCCGGGGAGCTGTTTTTT	CASGSSWVQQPGELFF
TRBD1	TRBV4-3	TRBJ2-2	many	TGCGCCAGCAGCACCCAACCGGGACAGGGGACCGGGGAGCTGTTTTTT	CASSTQPGQGTGELFF
TRBD1	TRBV28	TRBJ2-7	few	TGTGCCAGCAGTCGAGCCGGGACAGGGGATGGGCAGTACTTC	CASSRAGTGDGQYF
-	TRBV29-1	TRBJ1-1	-	TGCAGCGTGTCATTCGACAGAACGAACACTGAAGCTTTCTTT	CSVSFDRTNTEAFF
-	TRBV7-6	TRBJ2-6	many	TGTGCCAGCAGCGGGGGCAGGGAAAAGTCTGGGGCCAACGTCCTGACTTTC	CASSGGREKSGANVLTF
-	TRBV7-9	TRBJ1-1	many	TGTGCCAGCAGCTTTCAGGGTGGGATGAACACTGAAGCTTTCTTT	CASSFQGGMNTEAFF
-	TRBV29-1	TRBJ1-2	-	TGCAGCGTTGATCACAGGGATGGCTACACCTTC	CSVDHRDGYTF
TRBD1	TRBV18	TRBJ2-5	few	TGTGCCAGCGGATCTGGACAGGGAAAACAAGAGACCCAGTACTTC	CASGSGQGKQETQYF
-	TRBV3-1	TRBJ1-1	many	TGTGCCAGCAGCCAAGATCAAGGACCGGCCTCACTGATTGCTTTCTTT	CASSQDQGPASLIAFF
TRBD2	TRBV9	TRBJ2-1	many	TGTGCCAGCAGCGGTAGCGGGGGATCCTACAATGAGCAGTTCTTC	CASSGSGGSYNEQFF
-	TRBV11-2	TRBJ2-6	few	TGTGCCAGCAGTTGGAGCTCTGGGGCCAACGTCCTGACTTTC	CASSWSSGANVLTF
-	TRBV20-1	TRBJ1-3	many	TGCAGTGCTAGCCGGCAGGGAGTAAGTCCCTCTGGAAACACCATATATTTT	CSASRQGVSPSGNTIYF
-	TRBV7-9	TRBJ2-1	-	TGTGCCAGCAGCATCAGGGGTGATGAGCAGTTCTTC	CASSIRGDEQFF
-	TRBV7-2	TRBJ1-3	few	TGTGCCAGCAGCTTGAGGGGTAGCGCTTCGGGAAACACCATATATTTT	CASSLRGSASGNTIYF
TRBD1	TRBV20-1	TRBJ1-3	-	TGCAGTGCTAGAGCAACAGGGGGGCCTGGAAACACCATATATTTT	CSARATGGPGNTIYF
TRBD1	TRBV6-5	TRBJ2-7	-	TGTGCCAGCAGTTATGCCTGGGACAGGCCGTACGAGCAGTACTTC	CASSYAWDRPYEQYF
TRBD1	TRBV20-1	TRBJ1-2	many	TGCAGTGCTAGAGATCGTTACAGGGACAGGAGCGGCTACACCTTC	CSARDRYRDRSGYTF
-	TRBV7-9	TRBJ2-7	-	TGTGCCAGCAGCTTAGTCGGCCGGGCTAGGCCCTACGAGCAGTACTTC	CASSLVGRARPYEQYF
-	TRBV19	TRBJ2-2	-	TGTGCCAGTTCCCTCCGACAATCCGGGGAGCTGTTTTTT	CASSLRQSGELFF